What follows is one TCR beta chain and its context. Its binding antigen is unknown. No much larger clone is present one base from it, and per-base qualities are unavailable. The data were taken from a study of blood T cell repertoires in COVID-19 (dated by TCRdb to the early 2020s). As for the study more broadly: Samples covering the acute and convalescent phases of COVID-19 were provided by collaborators in the United States, Italy and Spain. The prospective study material was composed of cDNA or gDNA derived from T cells, B-cell-depleted T cells, or PBMCs. The dataset comprised deeply sampled blood TCRbeta repertoires from subjects exposed to, actively infected with, or recovered from COVID-19. A freely available public database, intended as a resource for researchers studying the immune response to SARS-CoV-2, is where the repertoires were released. Samples were obtained from the ongoing ImmuneRACE study (first 160 participants) and from approximately 1,200 subjects provided by 6 global collaborators. Nearly every sample came with metadata listing a de-identified subject ID, COVID-19 status, age in years and sex. Where available, HLA class I and class II types were obtained from metadata supplied by the sample provider rather than from assay-based typing.

Participants in the prospective study were aged about 18 to 90 years, lived in about two dozen United States geographic areas, and enrolled through a virtual design. Cohort assignment in the prospective study relied on participant-reported clinical history from a screening survey and a study questionnaire. Recovered participants in ImmuneRACE Cohort 3 were defined as having two consecutive negative NP/OP PCR tests, clearance from a healthcare professional, or resolution of symptoms. In the prospective study, whole blood, serum and a nasopharyngeal or oropharyngeal swab were collected from each participant by mobile phlebotomists. Prospective study participants could optionally give additional blood draws and questionnaires over an approximately 2-month period. Before DNA extraction, prospective study blood samples were shipped either frozen or at room temperature. TCRbeta CDR3 regions were amplified from genomic DNA by means of the immunoSEQ Assay, a bias-controlled multiplex PCR. The source study handled its data this way. The number of nucleated cells in each sample was estimated from the amplification of reference gene primers within the assay. Sequence reads were collapsed and filtered to measure the absolute abundance of every unique TCRbeta CDR3 rearrangement. Productive Simpson clonality was computed per sample as the square root of Simpson's diversity index over productive rearrangements. The source is immuneACCESS, and TCRdb retained only in-frame sequences with V and J called. Part of the clones is not carried over; for the studies checked, unresolved V genes explain less than half of this, and the remainder is unexplained. Clonal size and the V and J genes are those of that table, whereas D and trimming came from the DNA. In all, the sample holds roughly 290,000 clones, and approximately 90% of those were seen once. Jointly, the top ten make up 5.5% to 7% of the sample.

Here V drops 1 base and J drops 5 bases, and the junction holds 4 bases not matched to any gene. The germline V gene specifies SGHTA as CDR1 and FQGNSA as CDR2. The cysteine opens and the phenylalanine closes a CDR3 of 15 amino acids. CDR3 DNA only is kept here, 45 bases in frame from base 1. Results the study describes overall, beyond this receptor: How much clinical and demographic metadata was included differed by source and by participant, and the metadata was provided uncurated.

In this chain, TRBV7-2 is recombined with TRBJ1-1, with 10 middle bases fitting TRBD1. This sequence was found in a woman in her thirties or forties who had recovered from COVID-19. The sequenced sample was PBMCs or T cells enriched from blood (not recorded which). The DNA is TGTGCCAGCAGCTTAGAGGGACAGGGGCTAACTGAAGCTTTCTTT. It specifies CASSLEGQGLTEAFF.